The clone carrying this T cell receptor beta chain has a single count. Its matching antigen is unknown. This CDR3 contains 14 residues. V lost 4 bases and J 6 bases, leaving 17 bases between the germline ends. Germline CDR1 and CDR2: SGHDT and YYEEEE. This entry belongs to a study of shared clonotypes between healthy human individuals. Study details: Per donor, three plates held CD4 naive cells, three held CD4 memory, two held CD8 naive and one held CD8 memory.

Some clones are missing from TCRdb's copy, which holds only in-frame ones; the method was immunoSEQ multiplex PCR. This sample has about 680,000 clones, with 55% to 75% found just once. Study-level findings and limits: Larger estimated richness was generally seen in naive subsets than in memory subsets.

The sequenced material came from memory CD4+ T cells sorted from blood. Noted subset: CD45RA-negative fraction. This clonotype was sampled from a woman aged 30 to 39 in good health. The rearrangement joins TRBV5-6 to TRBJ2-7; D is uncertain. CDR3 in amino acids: CASSPTWAVGEQYF. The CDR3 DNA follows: TGTGCCAGCAGCCCAACTTGGGCAGTGGGCGAGCAGTACTTC.